Presented here are 20 T cell receptor beta chains from one specimen sequenced in a study of response to subunit inactivated influenza vaccine. MiXCR, run by TCRdb on the RT-PCR reads, gives a single entry per CDR3 protein. The sample lists about 650,000 distinct CDR3 sequences, approximately 14% seen once, with approximately 7.6% in the top ten. The sequences come from PBMCs from blood, collected about 14 days before vaccination. Receptors originate from a middle-aged man who received an inactivated influenza vaccine.

There are a few counts of this clonotype. The gene calls are TRBV4-2 and TRBJ2-7, with D uncertain. The CDR3 is made up of 14 amino acids. Trimming stripped 0 bases from V and 7 bases from J, with 13 bases between. Per the germline V gene, CDR1 is LGHNA and CDR2 is YNFKEQ. DNA for the CDR3: TGTGCCAGCAGCCAAGAGGAGATGACTGGGGAGCAGTACTTC. This gives the protein CASSQEEMTGEQYF.

This clonotype was counted many times. V and J are TRBV12-3 or TRBV12-4 and TRBJ2-1, with D tentatively TRBD2 (5 bases). The V and J ends lost 1 base and 8 bases respectively, with 9 bases between them. CDR3 length equals 13 residues. CDR3 amino acids: CASSLGGNDEQFF. CDR3 DNA: TGTGCCAGCAGTTTAGGAGGGAACGATGAGCAGTTCTTC.

This clonotype was counted between two and nine times. This chain links TRBV27 with TRBJ2-3; D may be TRBD1 or TRBD2 (5 bases each). CDR1 and CDR2 (germline): MNHEY, SMNVEV (reference sequence). The CDR3 runs 16 residues. Trimming stripped 6 bases from V and 3 bases from J, with 19 bases between. The CDR3 DNA sequence: TGTGCCAGCAGGAGCGGACAACAGATTAGAACAGATACGCAGTATTTT. Amino acids: CASRSGQQIRTDTQYF.

V usage is TRBV11-3 and J usage is TRBJ2-3; D is undetermined. The V gene lost 4 bases and the J gene lost 6 bases, with 11 bases spanning the gap. The CDR3 loop spans 13 amino acids. The V gene's germline CDR1 is SGHNT and CDR2 YENEEA. CDR3 in amino acids: CASSSVGWDTQYF. The CDR3 coding sequence is TGTGCCAGCAGCTCCGTTGGGTGGGATACGCAGTATTTT.

This chain links TRBV19 with TRBJ1-4; 7 positions agree with TRBD1. Looked up from germline, CDR1 is LNHDA and CDR2 is SQIVND (reference sequence). V shed 3 bases, J shed 0 bases, and the junction held 4 bases outside the gene matches. This CDR3 has 16 amino acids. In DNA form, the CDR3 reads TGTGCCAGTAGTATCCGACAGGGAGCAACTAATGAAAAACTGTTTTTT. Translation: CASSIRQGATNEKLFF. Full variable domain (outside the CDR3, taken from reference TRBV19 and TRBJ1-4): DGGITQSPKYLFRKEGQNVTLSCEQNLNHDAMYWYRQDPGQGLRLIYYSQIVNDFQKGDIAEGYSVSREKKESFPLTVTSAQKNPTAFYLCASSIRQGATNEKLFFGSGTQLSVL.

The rearrangement links TRBV12-3 or TRBV12-4 to TRBJ2-7, with TRBD1 identical over 7 bases. The ends lost 0 bases at V and 4 bases at J; junction bases unmatched: 6. This CDR3 has 15 amino acids. CDR3 coding DNA: TGTGCCAGCAGTTTAGCGCCAAACAGGGGATACGAGCAGTACTTC. Translating gives CASSLAPNRGYEQYF.

This clonotype was seen a handful of times. The chain combines TRBV27 with TRBJ1-2; D is unclear. Trimming removed 8 bases at V and 5 bases at J, with 18 bases between. The germline V gene encodes CDR1 MNHEY and CDR2 SMNVEV (reference sequence). There are 14 residues in the CDR3. CDR3 amino acids: CASRPMLPGYGYTF. In nucleotides, the CDR3 is TGTGCCAGCCGTCCTATGCTCCCGGGGTATGGCTACACCTTC.

CDR3 DNA: TGTGCCAGCAGCATAGCTACCGGGGAGCTGTTTTTT. Protein product: CASSIATGELFF. The V call is TRBV6-6, the J call TRBJ2-2; no firm D call. This CDR3 region has 12 residues. Germline assignment: CDR1 MNHNY and CDR2 SVGAGI (reference sequence). Trimming removed 6 bases from V and 5 bases from J, with 7 bases in between.

This clonotype was counted only a few times. This chain links TRBV6-2 or TRBV6-3 with TRBJ2-2; 8 positions agree with TRBD2. The CDR3 extends over 17 amino acids. Germline V gene data show CDR1 as MNHEY and CDR2 as SVGEGT. J lost 0 bases, V lost 2 bases, and 5 bases had no gene match. The CDR3 DNA sequence: TGTGCCAGCAGTTACACCTTAGCGGGACCGAACACCGGGGAGCTGTTTTTT. This sequence encodes CASSYTLAGPNTGELFF.

This clonotype has at least ten counts. The chain couples TRBV5-1 to TRBJ2-1; TRBD1 matches 10 bases. The CDR3 extends over 17 amino acids. CDR1 and CDR2 (germline): SGHRS, YFSETQ. Losses at the gene ends were 0 bases for V and 7 bases for J; bases not matched to a gene: 10. The DNA of the CDR3 is TGCGCCAGCAGCTTGGCCATACCGGGACAGGGGAAGAATGAGCAGTTCTTC. Translation gives CASSLAIPGQGKNEQFF.

This clonotype appeared many times. The CDR3 nucleotides are TGTGCCAGCAGCCAAGGGTCCCCTAGTCACCACAATGAGCAGTTCTTC. Protein: CASSQGSPSHHNEQFF. The V call is TRBV3-1, the J call TRBJ2-1; D gene uncertain. Per the germline V gene, CDR1 is LGHDT and CDR2 is YNNKEL (reference sequence). V lost 1 base and J lost 5, with 15 bases in between. The CDR3 extends over 16 amino acids.

The chain is built from TRBV12-3 or TRBV12-4 and TRBJ1-5; a weak D match, TRBD1 (5 bases). With 5 bases removed from V and 0 bases from J, the gap between germline ends came to 11 bases. This CDR3 comprises 15 residues. The CDR3 is CASSPSGDSNQPQHF. The CDR3 bases are TGTGCCAGCAGTCCCTCGGGGGATAGCAATCAGCCCCAGCATTTT.

The chain combines TRBV12-3 or TRBV12-4 with TRBJ2-1; maybe TRBD1 (5 bases). The germline V and J ends were trimmed by 6 bases and 2 bases, with 11 bases remaining between them. The CDR3 consists of 14 residues. The CDR3 DNA sequence: TGTGCCAGCAGACACACAGGAACCTACAATGAGCAGTTCTTC. Translation: CASRHTGTYNEQFF.

This clonotype was detected many times. The chain joins TRBV3-1 to TRBJ1-1; D perhaps matches TRBD1 (6 bases). From germline, CDR1 is LGHDT and CDR2 YNNKEL (reference sequence). V was cut by 4 bases and J by 7 bases, with 13 bases left in between. The CDR3 runs to 13 residues. Here the CDR3 reads CASSPEARGEAFF. The CDR3 DNA sequence: TGTGCCAGCAGCCCGGAAGCCAGGGGTGAAGCTTTCTTT.

In its sample, this clonotype was seen a few times. This chain connects TRBV12-3 or TRBV12-4 to TRBJ2-5; D is perhaps TRBD2 (6 bases). CDR3 length: 14 amino acids. Trimming pared 5 bases from V and 0 bases from J, leaving 10 bases between. CDR3 coding DNA: TGTGCCAGCAGTGTGAGACTAGACCAAGAGACCCAGTACTTC. Protein sequence: CASSVRLDQETQYF.

This clonotype was observed many times. The V gene is TRBV7-2, the J gene TRBJ1-1; 7 bases line up with TRBD1. The CDR3 consists of 14 residues. V lost 5 bases to trimming and J lost 4 bases; unmatched junction nucleotides: 7. The germline gives CDR1 SGHTA, CDR2 FQGNSA. In nucleotides, the CDR3 is TGTGCCAGCAGCCCAAGGGCAGGGGGCACTGAAGCTTTCTTT. As protein: CASSPRAGGTEAFF.

V gene TRBV20-1 combines with J gene TRBJ2-3; possibly TRBD2 for D (6 bases). The germline V and J ends were trimmed by 5 bases and 3 bases, with 18 bases remaining between them. This CDR3 comprises 15 residues. Per the germline V gene, CDR1 is DFQATT and CDR2 is SNEGSKA (reference sequence). As DNA, the CDR3 is TGCAGTGCTGCTTTGGCGGGAAGGGCGACAGATACGCAGTATTTT. It is translated as CSAALAGRATDTQYF.

There are a few counts of this clonotype. The genes are TRBV21-1 and TRBJ2-5; the table's D call, TRBD1, has no DNA check behind it. TRBV21-1 is labeled a pseudogene. CDR3 length equals 15 residues. This chain's CDR3 is CASSAWAPLMETQYF. As DNA, the CDR3 is TGTGCCAGCAGCGCTTGGGCCCCCTTGATGGAGACCCAGTACTTC.

In this sample, this clonotype turned up a few times. The chain combines TRBV5-6 with TRBJ2-1; 10 positions match TRBD2. This CDR3 region has 15 residues. Germline V gene data show CDR1 as SGHDT and CDR2 as YYEEEE. The trim removed 1 base at V and 6 bases at J, leaving 4 bases unmatched. The chain's CDR3 is CASSLYSGGVNEQFF. As DNA, the CDR3 is TGTGCCAGCAGCTTGTACAGCGGGGGGGTCAATGAGCAGTTCTTC.

This clonotype was seen only a few times. This rearrangement joins TRBV6-2 or TRBV6-3 to TRBJ2-2; 8 nucleotides agree with TRBD2. V lost 9 bases to trimming and J lost 4 bases; unmatched junction nucleotides: 13. Per germline, CDR1 MNHEY and CDR2 SVGEGT. There are 16 residues in the CDR3. For the CDR3, the DNA is TGTGCCAGTACCCCCCCCGGTAGCGGGATCACCGGGGAGCTGTTTTTT. This gives the protein CASTPPGSGITGELFF.